The clone carrying this TCR beta chain was observed a few times. Its antigen is undetermined. This entry is derived from a study of vaccination and CD4 T cells after COVID-19. CDR1 is SNHLY, CDR2 FYNNEI, per germline. V was shortened by 4 bases and J by 4 bases, with 7 bases between the two germline ends. There are 13 residues in the CDR3. Treatment denoted: approximately nine-day PBMC culture with coronavirus spike peptide pools or control peptides (ViraFEST assay). Sequencing of the DNA from cultured CD4+ T cells was carried out with the Oncomine TCR Beta short-read assay. TCRdb called the PCR reads again in MiXCR, with one record for every CDR3 protein. Among 9,500 to 10,000 distinct CDR3 sequences listed, about 50% were seen once.

V gene TRBV2 combines with J gene TRBJ2-2; no clear D. The sequence was obtained from a human donor who had recovered from COVID-19. The sequenced material came from CD4+ T cells from blood, cultured in vitro. CDR3 sequence (DNA): TGTGCCAGCAGTGTCTTGACCACCGGGGAGCTGTTTTTT. Amino acids: CASSVLTTGELFF.